The 17 T cell receptor beta chains listed next were all sequenced from one sample in a study of cytomegalovirus exposure and HLA in healthy donors (dated by TCRdb to 2016 to 2017). Preparation of the library involved the immunoSEQ multiplex PCR assay. The multiplex PCR relied on a mix of 60 forward primers for TCR Vbeta segments and 13 reverse primers for TCR Jbeta segments. The clones in this table, taken by TCRdb from immuneACCESS, are in-frame only. Not every clone is retained; where verified, under half of the shortfall comes from an unresolved V gene, and the cause of the rest is unknown. The sample contains 100,000 to 150,000 clones, roughly 15% of them found a single time. The ten biggest clones cover roughly 2.7% of the sample. Sample: PBMCs. The receptor set was obtained from a female donor in good health and CMV-seropositive.

This rearrangement joins TRBV14 to TRBJ2-1, with 8 positions matching TRBD2. Germline V gene lookup returns CDR1 SGHDN and CDR2 FVKESK. Germline trimming cut 1 base from V and 8 bases from J; bases unmatched to any gene: 13. CDR3 length: 17 amino acids. The CDR3 spells CASSQGRRIAGRDEQFF. The CDR3 coding sequence is TGTGCCAGCAGCCAAGGAAGGAGGATAGCGGGACGGGATGAGCAGTTCTTC.

The chain links TRBV15 to TRBJ1-5; 9 nucleotides agree with TRBD1. The CDR3 runs 17 residues. Per germline, CDR1 LNHNV and CDR2 YYDKDF (reference sequence). With V trimmed by 5 bases and J by 3 bases, 11 bases remained unmatched. The CDR3 spells CATSVVPGQGFNQPQHF. CDR3 nucleotides: TGTGCCACCAGCGTAGTCCCGGGACAGGGTTTCAATCAGCCCCAGCATTTT.

This chain links TRBV28 with TRBJ2-7, with 7 bases lining up with TRBD1. This CDR3 has 20 amino acids. The germline CDR1 and CDR2 sequences are MDHEN and SYDVKM. The junction had 23 bases not matched to a gene; V was cut back by 5 bases and J by 1 base. The DNA of the CDR3 is TGTGCCAGCAGTCGACCGGAAATCGGGACAGCCCACGGGGAATCCTACGAGCAGTACTTC. Residues: CASSRPEIGTAHGESYEQYF.

This chain uses TRBV11-1 with TRBJ2-1; 11 bases align to TRBD2. J was trimmed by 4 bases and V by 4 bases; bases with no gene match: 6. The CDR3 covers 16 residues. CDR1 and CDR2 (germline): SGHAT, FQDESV (reference sequence). In DNA form, the CDR3 reads TGTGCCAGCAGCTCCTCAGGGACTAGCGGTTACAATGAGCAGTTCTTC. Protein: CASSSSGTSGYNEQFF.

This clone was counted only a few times. The V call is TRBV11-1, the J call TRBJ2-7; TRBD2 agrees at 9 bases. Germline V lookup: CDR1 SGHAT, CDR2 FQDESV (reference sequence). Unmatched junction bases numbered 4, after V lost 4 bases and J lost 0 bases. This CDR3 is 15 amino acids long. The CDR3 region is CASSSMTSGSYEQYF. Here the CDR3 DNA reads TGTGCCAGCAGCTCGATGACTAGCGGCTCCTACGAGCAGTACTTC.

V and J are TRBV6-1 and TRBJ2-1, with 8 positions matching TRBD2. Trimming removed 4 bases from V and 0 bases from J; junction bases left unmatched: 8. The CDR3 has 17 residues. Germline V lookup: CDR1 MNHNS, CDR2 SASEGT. DNA of the CDR3: TGTGCCAGCAGTGGGGGGTACGGGAGGGGCTCCTACAATGAGCAGTTCTTC. Residues: CASSGGYGRGSYNEQFF.

The sample holds a few counts of this clone. The gene calls are TRBV5-1 and TRBJ1-6; 9 bases line up with TRBD1. V was clipped by 6 bases and J by 4 bases; unmatched bases: 8. There are 16 residues in the CDR3. From germline, CDR1 is SGHRS and CDR2 YFSETQ. DNA of the CDR3: TGCGCCAGCAAAGATCCGGGACAGGGATATAATTCACCCCTCCACTTT. It yields the protein CASKDPGQGYNSPLHF.

V gene TRBV10-3 combines with J gene TRBJ1-1; 8 bases map to TRBD1. The CDR3 totals 16 residues. CDR1 ENHRY and CDR2 SYGVKD come from the germline V gene. V lost 4 bases, J lost 5 bases, and 12 bases stayed unmatched. The CDR3 region is CAISAGTGGNRTEAFF. CDR3 nucleotides: TGTGCCATCAGTGCCGGGACAGGAGGGAATCGGACTGAAGCTTTCTTT.

The V gene is TRBV6-4, the J gene TRBJ1-1; D remains unclear. In germline, CDR1 is MRHNA, CDR2 SNTAGT. The CDR3 is 12 amino acids. Trimming stripped 6 bases from V and 10 bases from J, with 15 bases between. Written as DNA, the CDR3 is TGTGCCAGCAGGGGGTTCGGGAAGGGAGCTTTCTTT. Translated, it gives CASRGFGKGAFF.

The chain employs TRBV20-1 and TRBJ1-2, with 7 nucleotides matching TRBD1. Germline V lookup: CDR1 DFQATT, CDR2 SNEGSKA (reference sequence). This CDR3 region has 11 residues. J gave up 2 bases and V 8 bases, and 2 bases lay outside the gene matches. The CDR3 DNA follows: TGCAGTAAACAGGGGAACTATGGCTACACCTTC. It translates to CSKQGNYGYTF.

This clone was seen only a few times. This chain uses TRBV19 with TRBJ1-6; TRBD1 aligns across 9 bases. Germline V gene lookup returns CDR1 LNHDA and CDR2 SQIVND (reference sequence). This CDR3 comprises 16 residues. V was pared by 4 bases and J by 5 bases, with 6 bases of the junction left unmatched. CDR3 in DNA: TGTGCCAGTAGTACTACAGGGGGCCCCGATAATTCACCCCTCCACTTT. This encodes CASSTTGGPDNSPLHF.

The gene calls are TRBV5-1 and TRBJ2-3; TRBD2 aligns across 12 bases. Per the germline V gene, CDR1 is SGHRS and CDR2 is YFSETQ. Trimming took 2 bases from V and 3 from J; bases not matched to a gene: 4. The CDR3 is made up of 16 amino acids. CDR3 DNA sequence: TGCGCCAGCAGCTTTAGGACTAGCGGGATAACAGATACGCAGTATTTT. This codes for CASSFRTSGITDTQYF.

This clone was picked up many times. V is TRBV4-3 and J is TRBJ2-3, with D tentatively TRBD2 (7 bases). The CDR3 sequence is 17 residues long. V dropped 1 base and J dropped 1 base, with 15 bases sitting between them. Germline-derived CDR1 and CDR2 are LGHNA and YSLEER. The CDR3 region has the DNA TGCGCCAGCAGCCAAGTCGTCGCGGGGGCTGGCACAGATACGCAGTATTTT. Its translation is CASSQVVAGAGTDTQYF.

The chain is built from TRBV29-1 and TRBJ2-1; D is perhaps TRBD2 (6 bases). Looked up from germline, CDR1 is SQVTM and CDR2 is ANQGSEA. V was pared by 3 bases and J by 0 bases, with 15 bases between. The CDR3 spans 16 residues. The DNA for the CDR3 is TGCAGCGTTGATGGGCGACTAGAGAGCTCCTACAATGAGCAGTTCTTC. It codes for CSVDGRLESSYNEQFF.

This chain connects TRBV7-2 to TRBJ1-2, with 7 bases fitting TRBD1. Germline V gives CDR1 SGHTA, CDR2 FQGNSA. J was trimmed by 4 bases and V by 1 base; bases with no gene match: 9. The CDR3 is 16 residues long. The CDR3, as DNA: TGTGCCAGCAGCTTAGGAGGGACAGATCTTATCTATGGCTACACCTTC. This gives the protein CASSLGGTDLIYGYTF. Full variable domain (missing parts from reference TRBV7-2 and TRBJ1-2): GAGVSQSPSNKVTEKGKDVELRCDPISGHTALYWYRQSLGQGLEFLIYFQGNSAPDKSGLPSDRFSAERTGGSVSTLTIQRTQQEDSAVYLCASSLGGTDLIYGYTFGSGTRLTVV.

This clone has just a few counts. The gene calls are TRBV9 and TRBJ2-1; weak D call: TRBD1 (5 bases). The CDR3 contains 13 residues. V lost 3 bases and J lost 6, with 10 bases in between. Looked up from germline, CDR1 is SGDLS and CDR2 is YYNGEE. CDR3 sequence reads: CASSADIRNEQFF. The CDR3 DNA reads TGTGCCAGCAGCGCGGACATACGCAATGAGCAGTTCTTC.

V is TRBV28 and J is TRBJ2-7, with D perhaps TRBD1 (5 bases). The CDR3 contains 13 residues. V was cut by 6 bases and J by 0 bases, with 9 bases left in between. In germline, CDR1 is MDHEN, CDR2 SYDVKM. CDR3 bases: TGTGCCAGCAGCCCAGGGTTCTCCTACGAGCAGTACTTC. Amino acid sequence: CASSPGFSYEQYF.